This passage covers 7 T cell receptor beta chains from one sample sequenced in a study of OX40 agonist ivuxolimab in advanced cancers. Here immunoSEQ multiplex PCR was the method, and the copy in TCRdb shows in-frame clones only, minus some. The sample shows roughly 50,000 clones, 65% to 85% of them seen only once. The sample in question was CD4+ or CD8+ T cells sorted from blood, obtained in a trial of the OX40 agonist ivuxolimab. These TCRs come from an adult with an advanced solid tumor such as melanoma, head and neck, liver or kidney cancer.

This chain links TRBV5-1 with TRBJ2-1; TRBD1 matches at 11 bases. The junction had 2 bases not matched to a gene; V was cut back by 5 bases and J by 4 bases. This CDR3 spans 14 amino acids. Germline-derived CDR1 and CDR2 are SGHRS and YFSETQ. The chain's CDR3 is CASSGTGGYNEQFF. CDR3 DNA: TGCGCCAGCAGTGGGACAGGGGGATACAATGAGCAGTTCTTC.

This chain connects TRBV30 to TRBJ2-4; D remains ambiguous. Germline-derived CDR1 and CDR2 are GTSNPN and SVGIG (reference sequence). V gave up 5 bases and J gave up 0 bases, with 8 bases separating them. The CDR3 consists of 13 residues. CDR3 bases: TGTGCCTGGGAAGGAATAGCCAAAAACATTCAGTACTTC. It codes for CAWEGIAKNIQYF.

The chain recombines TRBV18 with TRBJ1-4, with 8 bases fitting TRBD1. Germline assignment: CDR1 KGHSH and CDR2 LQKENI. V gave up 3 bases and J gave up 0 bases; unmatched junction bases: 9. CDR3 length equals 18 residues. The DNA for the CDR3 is TGTGCCAGCTCACCCGGACAGGGAGGGTTTGCAACTAATGAAAAACTGTTTTTT. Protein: CASSPGQGGFATNEKLFF.

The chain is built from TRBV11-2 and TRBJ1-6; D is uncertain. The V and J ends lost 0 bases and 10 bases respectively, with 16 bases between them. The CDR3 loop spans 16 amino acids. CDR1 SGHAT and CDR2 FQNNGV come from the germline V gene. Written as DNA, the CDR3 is TGTGCCAGCAGCTTAGAAATGGACGGTCTAAACTCACCCCTCCACTTT. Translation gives CASSLEMDGLNSPLHF. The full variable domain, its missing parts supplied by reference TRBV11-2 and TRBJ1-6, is EAGVAQSPRYKIIEKRQSVAFWCNPISGHATLYWYQQILGQGPKLLIQFQNNGVVDDSQLPKDRFSAERLKGVDSTLKIQPAKLEDSAVYLCASSLEMDGLNSPLHFGNGTRLTVT.

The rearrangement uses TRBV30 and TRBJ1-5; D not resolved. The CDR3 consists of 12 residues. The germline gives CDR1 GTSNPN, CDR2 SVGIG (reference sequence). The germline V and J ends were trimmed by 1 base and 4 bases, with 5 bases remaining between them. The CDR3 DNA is TGTGCCTGGAGTGGGGTTAATCAGCCCCAGCATTTT. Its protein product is CAWSGVNQPQHF.

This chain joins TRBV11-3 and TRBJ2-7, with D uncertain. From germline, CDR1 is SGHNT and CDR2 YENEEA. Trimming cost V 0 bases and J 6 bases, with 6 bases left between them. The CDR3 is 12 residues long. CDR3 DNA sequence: TGTGCCAGCAGCTTAGAGGTCGGCGAGCAGTACTTC. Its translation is CASSLEVGEQYF.

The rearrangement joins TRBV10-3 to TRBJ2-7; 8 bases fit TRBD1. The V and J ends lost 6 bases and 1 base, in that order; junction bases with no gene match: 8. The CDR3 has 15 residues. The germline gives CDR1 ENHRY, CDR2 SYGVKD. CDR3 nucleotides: TGTGCCATCAGGGGATCCGGGACAGGTTCCTACGAGCAGTACTTC. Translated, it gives CAIRGSGTGSYEQYF.